What follows are 15 T cell receptor beta chains derived from one specimen sequenced in a study of blood T cell repertoires in COVID-19. Assay used: immunoSEQ multiplex PCR; TCRdb lists only in-frame clones, some missing. The data contain roughly 160,000 clones, around four fifths of them seen just once; the ten biggest clones take up around 8%. Sequenced: peripheral blood. All receptors come from a woman of 80 years or more with COVID-19, enrolled during active disease.

The V and J genes are TRBV5-4 and TRBJ1-2, with a possible D match to TRBD1 (5 bases). Germline V gives CDR1 SGHNT, CDR2 YYREEE (reference sequence). V gave up 4 bases and J gave up 7 bases, with 26 bases separating them. CDR3 length: 17 residues. CDR3 loop: CASSPPNLGGKLAGYTF. The CDR3 DNA follows: TGTGCCAGCAGCCCCCCTAATCTTGGGGGGAAGTTGGCTGGCTACACCTTC.

V is TRBV7-9 and J is TRBJ2-1, with TRBD2 matching 7 bases. Germline CDR1 and CDR2: SEHNR and FQNEAQ (reference sequence). The CDR3 sequence is 15 residues long. Unmatched junction bases numbered 9, after V lost 6 bases and J lost 4 bases. CDR3 coding DNA: TGTGCCAGCAGTTGGGCCTACGGGGGGTACAATGAGCAGTTCTTC. Its translation: CASSWAYGGYNEQFF.

The sample holds a few counts of this clone. The chain is built from TRBV28 and TRBJ1-2; 8 bases are shared with TRBD1. The V and J ends lost 6 bases and 8 bases, in that order; junction bases with no gene match: 11. Germline V gene data show CDR1 as MDHEN and CDR2 as SYDVKM. The CDR3 consists of 14 residues. The CDR3 is CASRTDRGPWGYTF. CDR3 coding DNA: TGTGCCAGCAGAACTGACAGGGGACCTTGGGGCTACACCTTC.

The rearrangement joins TRBV7-9 to TRBJ2-5; 7 positions match TRBD1. Trimming cost V 0 bases and J 2 bases; bases outside gene matches: 6. The CDR3 has 16 amino acids. Germline CDR1 and CDR2: SEHNR and FQNEAQ (reference sequence). CDR3 sequence (DNA): TGTGCCAGCAGCTTAGCCGTACAGGGGAGACAAGAGACCCAGTACTTC. Residues: CASSLAVQGRQETQYF.

This clone turned up a few times. The chain combines TRBV5-1 with TRBJ2-7; 7 bases align to TRBD2. V shed 0 bases and J 0 bases; nucleotides not matched to a gene: 15. Germline CDR1 SGHRS, CDR2 YFSETQ. The CDR3 spans 19 residues. CDR3 loop: CASSLGSLAVSRISYEQYF. The CDR3 DNA sequence: TGCGCCAGCAGCTTGGGATCGCTAGCGGTAAGTCGGATCTCCTACGAGCAGTACTTC.

The V gene is TRBV9, the J gene TRBJ2-3; no firm D call. The CDR3 spans 11 residues. V lost 3 bases, J lost 9 bases, and 8 bases lay in between. The germline V gene has CDR1 SGDLS and CDR2 YYNGEE. CDR3 region: CASSGLLTQYF. Written as DNA, the CDR3 is TGTGCCAGCAGCGGGCTGCTCACGCAGTATTTT. Based on the CDR3 plus reference TRBV9 and TRBJ2-3, the full variable domain is DSGVTQTPKHLITATGQRVTLRCSPRSGDLSVYWYQQSLDQGLQFLIQYYNGEERAKGNILERFSAQQFPDLHSELNLSSLELGDSALYFCASSGLLTQYFGPGTRLTVL.

Written as DNA, the CDR3 is TGTGCCAGCAGTGAAGGCAGGGGGTCCTATGGCTACACCTTC. Amino acids: CASSEGRGSYGYTF. The chain combines TRBV2 with TRBJ1-2; 7 positions agree with TRBD1. CDR1 and CDR2 from the germline V gene are SNHLY and FYNNEI. The trim removed 1 base at V and 4 bases at J, leaving 3 bases unmatched. The CDR3 extends over 14 amino acids.

The chain couples TRBV6-6 to TRBJ2-7, with 8 bases lining up with TRBD2. After removal of 5 bases from V and 2 bases from J, the junction contained 8 bases not matched to a gene. Germline V lookup: CDR1 MNHNY, CDR2 SVGAGI (reference sequence). The CDR3 has 15 residues. DNA for the CDR3: TGTGCCAGCAGTGAGATTAGCGGGGCAGCCTACGAGCAGTACTTC. It translates to CASSEISGAAYEQYF.

A few counts support this clone. This sequence joins TRBV28 and TRBJ1-3; maybe TRBD1 (5 bases). Trimming stripped 11 bases from V and 0 bases from J, with 17 bases between. The CDR3 loop spans 15 amino acids. Germline V gives CDR1 MDHEN, CDR2 SYDVKM. CDR3 DNA: TGTGCCTCCCTCCGGGGGTTCTACTCTGGAAACACCATATATTTT. Translated: CASLRGFYSGNTIYF.

The chain links TRBV6-5 to TRBJ2-7, with D possibly being TRBD2 (6 bases). The CDR3 runs 13 residues. V was shortened by 7 bases and J by 3 bases, with 13 bases between the two germline ends. Germline V gives CDR1 MNHEY, CDR2 SVGAGI. The CDR3, as DNA: TGTGCCAGCATGGGATGGGACTTCTACGAGCAGTACTTC. As protein: CASMGWDFYEQYF.

The V and J genes are TRBV28 and TRBJ2-1; 7 nucleotides match TRBD2. CDR1 is MDHEN and CDR2 is SYDVKM in the germline V gene. This CDR3 spans 15 amino acids. The ends lost 3 bases at V and 6 bases at J; junction bases unmatched: 8. CDR3 sequence: CASSLGSTSRNEQFF. The CDR3 coding sequence is TGTGCCAGCAGTTTGGGGTCGACTAGCCGCAATGAGCAGTTCTTC.

V usage is TRBV5-4 and J usage is TRBJ2-2; 11 nucleotides line up with TRBD1. The trim removed 3 bases at V and 8 bases at J, leaving 9 bases unmatched. The CDR3 spans 16 residues. Germline lookup yields CDR1 SGHNT and CDR2 YYREEE (reference sequence). CDR3 residues: CASSSDRGRLAGELFF. The CDR3 nucleotides read TGTGCCAGCAGCTCGGACAGGGGGCGACTAGCGGGGGAGCTGTTTTTT.

The rearrangement uses TRBV5-3 and TRBJ2-7, with a tentative D call TRBD1 (6 bases). TRBV5-3 is designated an ORF whose function remains uncertain. V was shortened by 4 bases and J by 4 bases, with 18 bases between the two germline ends. The CDR3 length is 15 residues. The CDR3 protein is CARSAAGDKEYEQYF. CDR3 nucleotide sequence: TGTGCCAGAAGCGCGGCCGGGGACAAAGAATACGAGCAGTACTTC.

The rearrangement uses TRBV6-5 and TRBJ1-1; D is perhaps TRBD1 (6 bases). The CDR3 is 13 amino acids. Germline CDR1 and CDR2: MNHEY and SVGAGI. V lost 6 bases to trimming and J lost 5 bases, with 13 bases between them. The CDR3 spells CASRGHTGTEAFF. In DNA form, the CDR3 reads TGTGCCAGCAGGGGACACACTGGAACTGAAGCTTTCTTT.

The gene calls are TRBV19 and TRBJ1-1; D may be TRBD1 (5 bases). The CDR3 length is 16 residues. CDR1 is LNHDA and CDR2 is SQIVND in the germline V gene (reference sequence). V gave up 10 bases and J gave up 0 bases, with 21 bases separating them. This chain's CDR3 is CATTGPSGGVNTEAFF. Here the CDR3 DNA reads TGTGCCACCACGGGTCCTTCGGGGGGGGTGAACACTGAAGCTTTCTTT.